This T cell receptor beta chain appears in the sequencing data of a study of shared clonotypes between healthy human individuals. Study-level background: A few men and a couple of women, aged 18 to 49, were donors.

Produced via immunoSEQ multiplex PCR; TCRdb's table is partial and in-frame only. The sample holds 2 million to 2.5 million clones, 90% to 97% seen once. In its sample, this clone was seen once. Its antigen is still unknown. This CDR3 is 15 amino acids long. The germline V gene encodes CDR1 GTSNPN and CDR2 SVGIG (reference sequence). J gave up 5 bases and V 0 bases, and 2 bases lay outside the gene matches. General observations from the study: Naive CD4 clonotype sharing across four donors was roughly 5%.

The material sequenced was naive CD4+ T cells sorted from blood. Subset defined: CD45RA+ positively selected. The rearrangement uses TRBV30 and TRBJ2-1; 12 bases map to TRBD2. This TCR came from a man between 18 and 35 years old in good health. CDR3 amino acids: CAWSVLAGGNNEQFF. The CDR3 coding sequence is TGTGCCTGGAGTGTACTAGCGGGAGGCAACAATGAGCAGTTCTTC.